This TCR beta chain was captured in a study of blood T cells in healthy people across ages (dated by TCRdb to the mid-2010s). For the study in its entirety: In model experiments, template switching captured about one uniquely barcoded TCR beta cDNA molecule for every two T cells. The study measured age-related changes in TCR beta repertoire diversity using deep sequencing normalized with unique cDNA molecular identifiers. Donors were grouped into four age groups: young (average roughly 17 years), middle-aged (under 40), aged (roughly 67) and long-lived (approximately 81). To avoid experimental bias, donors of different ages were distributed randomly across sequencing lanes. Using the same blood draw, the study looked at two additional independent replicas of 1 million unique cDNA reads for two donors, one aged 18 to 30 and the other aged 80 or older.

Libraries came from 5' RACE. The sequencer listed for this sample is Illumina HiSeq 2500. A second PCR of roughly 6 to 11 cycles was run with a J-beta primer mix and a sample-barcoded 5' primer. Each TCR beta cDNA molecule received a unique molecular identifier from a template-switch 5' adaptor carrying 12 random nucleotides. Each sample yielded at least 3 million CDR3-containing paired-end reads. First-strand cDNA synthesis was performed from all RNA using the Mint cDNA synthesis kit, with priming by a TRBC-specific oligonucleotide. All cDNA was treated with uracil-DNA glycosylase and then went through a first 18-cycle PCR with the universal primers M1SS and BC2_uni_R. In the source study's methods: For normalization, 1 million high-quality reads, each with a distinct molecular identifier, were randomly selected from each sample. Instead of being binned into consensus sequences, reads that shared molecular identifiers were thrown out. MiTCR, set to a Q25 quality threshold and the strictest error-elimination algorithm, was used for CDR3 identification, clonotype clustering and error correction. A nonparametric unseen species model with Euler transformation was used to estimate a lower bound on total TCR beta diversity. TCRdb reran the public reads through fastp at Q25 and MiXCR, keeping productive beta chains. Each entry merges the rows of one CDR3 protein and shows their most common DNA and genes. These V and J calls derive from TCRdb rather than the authors' analysis. For this sample the table gives around 800,000 distinct CDR3 sequences, of which roughly 53% were detected only once. About two fifths of the sample goes to the ten largest clones.

V is cut by 5 bases and J by 0 bases, and the space between the germline ends is 14 bases. The CDR3 covers 16 residues, taking in both the cysteine and the phenylalanine. The retained sequence is limited to the CDR3, 48 bases, with the frame set at the first base. The germline V gene specifies SNHLY as CDR1 and FYNNEI as CDR2. The investigation overall reported the following: Compared with the aged group, the long-lived group had more naive CD4+ T cells, fewer expanded clones and increased TCR diversity, a pattern suggesting age selection. Observed TCR beta diversity per million T cells fell roughly linearly with age, and a significant reduction was already apparent by age around 39. Bulk unsorted PBMC profiling prevented conclusive comparison of naive and antigen-experienced compartments. Because the CMV infection status of the donors was unknown, age-related changes in expanded clonotypes may potentially have been confounded. A strong correlation was found between observed TCR beta diversity and the percentage of naive T cells measured by flow cytometry. Estimates of total diversity based on one million sequenced T cells were regarded as lower bounds and as underestimates.

The approximately 40 donors, aged roughly 6 to 90 years, were systemically healthy Caucasian individuals from Russia. Around 9.9 milliliters of peripheral blood were collected from each donor into EDTA-treated Vacutainer tubes. Ficoll-Paque density-gradient centrifugation was used to isolate PBMCs, with at least 6.5 million per sample. Trizol reagent was used to extract total RNA from the PBMCs, yielding at least 6 micrograms per sample. For every donor, flow cytometry on a PBMC aliquot measured the percentage of naive CD45RAhigh/CD27high T cells. This clonotype was observed a few times. Its antigen remains unidentified. No per-base quality is available; no much larger clone lies one base away.

This sequence was found in a man older than 75 in good health. The sample was blood. The V and J segments used are TRBV2 and TRBJ2-1; the D region possibly corresponds to TRBD1 (6 bases align). The CDR3 here reads CASSRIGTSSYNEQFF. The nucleotide sequence reads as follows: TGTGCCAGCAGTCGTATCGGGACAAGCTCCTACAATGAGCAGTTCTTC.